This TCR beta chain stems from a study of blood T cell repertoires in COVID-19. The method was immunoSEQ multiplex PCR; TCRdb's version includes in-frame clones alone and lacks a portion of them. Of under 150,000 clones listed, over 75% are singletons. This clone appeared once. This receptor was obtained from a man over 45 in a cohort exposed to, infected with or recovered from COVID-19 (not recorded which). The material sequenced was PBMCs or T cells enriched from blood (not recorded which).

DNA for the CDR3: TGTGCCAGCAGTTTGGGCACTAACTATGGCTACACCTTC. Translated, it gives CASSLGTNYGYTF. This rearrangement joins TRBV12-3 or TRBV12-4 to TRBJ1-2, with no clear D. There are 13 residues in the CDR3. The germline V and J ends were trimmed by 3 bases and 0 bases, with 5 bases remaining between them.